This is a list of T cell receptor beta chains from one sample in a study of post-analysis software for immune sequencing data. A single record per CDR3 protein comes from TCRdb applying MiXCR to the PCR reads. The sample shows hundreds of thousands of distinct CDR3 sequences, around 64% of them seen only once. Sequenced material: blood. The receptors were gathered from a girl aged 2 to 9 with multiple sclerosis. The CDR3 runs from the conserved cysteine through the conserved F or W. Some rows have no size entry. The others give once, few or many, or a class for an expanded clone.

V gene,clone size,J gene,CDR3 protein
TRBV20-1,few,TRBJ2-1,CSAYRGHEQFF
TRBV28,-,TRBJ2-1,CASSLREWTATGPYNEQFF
TRBV5-1,-,TRBJ2-7,CASSSQGVDLYEQYF
TRBV7-9,few,TRBJ1-1,CASSFIQGSNTEAFF
TRBV6-2/TRBV6-3,-,TRBJ2-4,CASTNSGGSLAKNIQYF
TRBV5-1,-,TRBJ2-5,CASSKLAVQETQYF
TRBV7-9,few,TRBJ2-1,CASSLGGGDNEQFF
TRBV29-1,-,TRBJ2-1,CSVDGVVYNEQFF
TRBV6-5,-,TRBJ1-2,CASRQGAKRGYTF
TRBV19,-,TRBJ1-1,CASSIGTGRTEAFF
TRBV12-5,-,TRBJ2-7,CASGLNGLGEQYF
TRBV4-3,-,TRBJ2-3,CASSQDERGTQYF
TRBV29-1,-,TRBJ2-1,CSAERLAEQFF
TRBV11-2,-,TRBJ2-7,CASSGTASSYKQYF
TRBV12-3/TRBV12-4,-,TRBJ2-1,CASTTSRLAGASDEQFF
TRBV11-3,-,TRBJ1-6,CASSLSGQGVPLHF
TRBV12-3/TRBV12-4,-,TRBJ1-5,CASSFGGAQPQHF
TRBV24-1,few,TRBJ2-1,CATSSRLAGGFEQFF
TRBV10-2,-,TRBJ1-2,CASSPGGSANYGYTF
TRBV18,-,TRBJ2-1,CASSRIINSYNEQFF
TRBV10-2,few,TRBJ2-1,CASSESGGRSYNEQFF
TRBV12-3/TRBV12-4,few,TRBJ2-5,CASSGSTGAGETQYF
TRBV4-1,-,TRBJ2-3,CASSQDGRQGPQFTSTDTQYF
TRBV20-1,-,-,CSASRGTGGSYEQYF
TRBV5-1,-,TRBJ1-2,CASTLTQGDNYGYTF
TRBV19,-,TRBJ1-2,CASSSTGTDSYGYTF
TRBV15,-,TRBJ1-6,CATSRDWREPSNSPLHF
TRBV5-5,-,TRBJ2-6,CASSTGQGSLGANVLTF
TRBV10-3,-,TRBJ1-3,CAISYSGNTIYF
TRBV19,-,TRBJ2-4,CASTTFAERGNIQYF
TRBV5-1,-,TRBJ2-1,CASSLGGSGLNEQFF
TRBV25-1,-,TRBJ2-3,CASSAPTLIDTQYF
TRBV7-2,-,TRBJ2-3,CASSSPQRADTQYF
TRBV7-2,-,TRBJ2-7,CASSSIDGSYEQYF
TRBV4-2,-,TRBJ2-2,CASSQEALAGMVGELFF
TRBV7-2,-,TRBJ2-1,CASTKSGGAVNEQFF